These T cell receptor beta chains were read from a single sample in a study of T cell repertoires in cytomegalovirus infection. TCRdb used MiXCR to reprocess the reads, holding one entry per CDR3 protein. The sample comprises a few hundred thousand distinct CDR3 sequences, roughly 22% of which are singletons, and 15% to 20% rests with the top ten. The sample consisted of CD8+ T cells from PBMCs. The origin of the receptors is a human donor in good health (CMV status not recorded). Some clones in this sample may be carry-over from other donors' samples. Both conserved end residues are part of each CDR3. A D gene is named only where the DNA matches it firmly. Size values are once, few and many counts, or a class for expanded clones, and some rows have none.

abundance: NA; len: 13; j_gene: TRBJ1-1; d_gene: NA; v_gene: TRBV6-4; CDR3aa: CAIYIEENTEAFF; CDR3nt: TGTGCCATCTATATCGAAGAGAACACTGAAGCTTTCTTT
abundance: few; len: 11; j_gene: TRBJ1-3; d_gene: NA; v_gene: TRBV7-6; CDR3aa: CASDDGNTIYF; CDR3nt: TGTGCCAGCGATGATGGAAACACCATATATTTT
abundance: NA; len: 15; j_gene: TRBJ1-4; d_gene: TRBD1; v_gene: TRBV7-8; CDR3aa: CASSLGDRGGEKLFF; CDR3nt: TGTGCCAGCAGCTTAGGGGACAGGGGAGGAGAAAAACTGTTTTTT
abundance: NA; len: 13; j_gene: TRBJ1-5; d_gene: TRBD1; v_gene: TRBV15; CDR3aa: CATSRVTGEPQHF; CDR3nt: TGTGCCACCAGCAGAGTAACAGGGGAGCCCCAGCATTTT
abundance: few; len: 13; j_gene: TRBJ2-7; d_gene: NA; v_gene: TRBV20-1; CDR3aa: CSAEAPDPYEQYF; CDR3nt: TGCAGTGCGGAAGCCCCCGACCCCTACGAGCAGTACTTC
abundance: few; len: 15; j_gene: TRBJ1-2; d_gene: NA; v_gene: TRBV2; CDR3aa: CASSESGNFNYGYTF; CDR3nt: TGTGCCAGCAGTGAATCTGGAAACTTTAACTATGGCTACACCTTC
abundance: few; len: 13; j_gene: TRBJ1-2; d_gene: NA; v_gene: TRBV20-1; CDR3aa: CSAPGEGYDGYTF; CDR3nt: TGCAGTGCCCCGGGGGAGGGATATGATGGCTACACCTTC
abundance: many; len: 11; j_gene: TRBJ1-2; d_gene: NA; v_gene: TRBV2; CDR3aa: CANWDNYGYTF; CDR3nt: TGTGCCAATTGGGATAACTATGGCTACACCTTC
abundance: many; len: 15; j_gene: TRBJ2-5; d_gene: NA; v_gene: TRBV20-1; CDR3aa: CSARDRPSATETQYF; CDR3nt: TGCAGTGCTAGAGATCGCCCTTCCGCAACAGAGACCCAGTACTTC
abundance: few; len: 15; j_gene: TRBJ2-1; d_gene: TRBD2; v_gene: TRBV2; CDR3aa: CASSDSLAGGGEQFF; CDR3nt: TGTGCCAGCAGTGATAGCCTAGCGGGGGGCGGTGAGCAGTTCTTC
abundance: NA; len: 15; j_gene: TRBJ1-5; d_gene: NA; v_gene: TRBV12-3/TRBV12-4; CDR3aa: CASSPTEYSNQPQHF; CDR3nt: TGTGCCAGCAGTCCCACGGAGTATAGCAATCAGCCCCAGCATTTT
abundance: few; len: 12; j_gene: TRBJ2-7; d_gene: NA; v_gene: TRBV25-1; CDR3aa: CASSLYRAEQYF; CDR3nt: TGTGCCAGCAGTCTTTACAGGGCCGAGCAGTACTTC
abundance: many; len: 14; j_gene: TRBJ2-7; d_gene: TRBD2; v_gene: TRBV11-2; CDR3aa: CASSWEGSSYEQYF; CDR3nt: TGTGCCAGCAGCTGGGAGGGAAGCTCCTACGAGCAGTACTTC
abundance: many; len: 16; j_gene: TRBJ2-3; d_gene: NA; v_gene: TRBV4-1; CDR3aa: CASSQDRTRSRDTQYF; CDR3nt: TGCGCCAGCAGCCAAGACAGGACCCGATCCAGAGATACGCAGTATTTT
abundance: NA; len: 16; j_gene: TRBJ2-7; d_gene: TRBD1; v_gene: TRBV3-1; CDR3aa: CASSPTPGQGSYEQYF; CDR3nt: TGTGCCAGCAGCCCGACCCCGGGACAGGGTTCCTACGAGCAGTACTTC
abundance: many; len: 15; j_gene: TRBJ1-5; d_gene: NA; v_gene: TRBV7-6; CDR3aa: CASSLWGRGNQPQHF; CDR3nt: TGTGCCAGCAGCTTGTGGGGACGGGGCAATCAGCCCCAGCATTTT
abundance: many; len: 13; j_gene: TRBJ2-7; d_gene: NA; v_gene: TRBV7-6; CDR3aa: CASSLSDLYEQYF; CDR3nt: TGTGCCAGCAGCCTAAGTGATCTCTACGAGCAGTACTTC
abundance: many; len: 18; j_gene: TRBJ2-1; d_gene: NA; v_gene: TRBV19; CDR3aa: CASSIVIGHINGFNEQFF; CDR3nt: TGTGCCAGTAGTATAGTGATTGGGCATATAAACGGGTTCAATGAGCAGTTCTTC
abundance: NA; len: 12; j_gene: TRBJ2-7; d_gene: NA; v_gene: TRBV7-9; CDR3aa: CAIYRVEYEQYF; CDR3nt: TGTGCCATCTACAGGGTTGAGTACGAGCAGTACTTC
abundance: many; len: 13; j_gene: TRBJ2-5; d_gene: NA; v_gene: TRBV7-2; CDR3aa: CASSPLTGETQYF; CDR3nt: TGTGCCAGCAGCCCCCTTACGGGAGAGACCCAGTACTTC
abundance: NA; len: 15; j_gene: TRBJ1-5; d_gene: NA; v_gene: TRBV5-6; CDR3aa: CASSLGQGNHQPQHF; CDR3nt: TGTGCCAGCAGCTTGGGCCAGGGCAACCATCAGCCCCAGCATTTT
abundance: few; len: 13; j_gene: TRBJ2-5; d_gene: TRBD1; v_gene: TRBV4-1; CDR3aa: CASSQTTGELQYF; CDR3nt: TGTGCCAGCAGCCAAACGACAGGGGAGTTACAGTACTTC
abundance: many; len: 15; j_gene: TRBJ2-1; d_gene: NA; v_gene: TRBV5-4; CDR3aa: CASSFGDLAVNEQFF; CDR3nt: TGTGCCAGCAGCTTTGGGGACTTAGCCGTCAATGAGCAGTTCTTC
abundance: NA; len: 13; j_gene: TRBJ2-7; d_gene: TRBD1; v_gene: TRBV29-1; CDR3aa: CSVRTGNSYEQYF; CDR3nt: TGCAGCGTTAGGACAGGGAACTCCTACGAGCAGTACTTC
abundance: many; len: 14; j_gene: TRBJ1-4; d_gene: NA; v_gene: TRBV7-9; CDR3aa: CASSLYVGSGGLFF; CDR3nt: TGTGCCAGCAGCTTATACGTCGGCTCGGGGGGACTGTTTTTT
abundance: NA; len: 17; j_gene: TRBJ1-5; d_gene: NA; v_gene: TRBV27; CDR3aa: CASSLSAGQISNQPQHF; CDR3nt: TGTGCCAGCAGTTTATCCGCCGGACAGATTAGCAATCAGCCCCAGCATTTT
abundance: many; len: 15; j_gene: TRBJ1-1; d_gene: NA; v_gene: TRBV7-8; CDR3aa: CASSLGPYDALGAFF; CDR3nt: TGTGCCAGCAGCTTAGGGCCTTACGACGCCCTGGGCGCTTTCTTT
abundance: many; len: 16; j_gene: TRBJ1-5; d_gene: NA; v_gene: TRBV28; CDR3aa: CASSYPPGGGITPQHF; CDR3nt: TGTGCCAGCAGTTACCCCCCAGGTGGGGGTATCACTCCCCAGCATTTT
abundance: few; len: 16; j_gene: TRBJ2-3; d_gene: NA; v_gene: TRBV7-2; CDR3aa: CASSLVSALSTDTQYF; CDR3nt: TGTGCCAGCAGCTTAGTTTCAGCGCTAAGCACAGATACGCAGTATTTT